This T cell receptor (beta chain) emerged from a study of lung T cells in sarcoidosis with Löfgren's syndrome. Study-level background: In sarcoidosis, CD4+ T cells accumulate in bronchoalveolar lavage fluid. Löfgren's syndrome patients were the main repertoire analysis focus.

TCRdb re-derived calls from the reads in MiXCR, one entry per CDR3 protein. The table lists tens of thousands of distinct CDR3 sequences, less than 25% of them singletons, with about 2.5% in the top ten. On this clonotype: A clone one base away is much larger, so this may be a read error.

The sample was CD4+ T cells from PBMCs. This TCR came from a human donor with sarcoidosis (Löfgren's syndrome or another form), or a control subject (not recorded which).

The CDR3 sequence: CASSQDNRGTTKAFF. The CDR3 coding sequence is TGTGCCAGCAGCCAGGATAACAGGGGGACCACTAAAGCTTTCTTT. V and J are TRBV4-2 and TRBJ1-1; 8 bases fit TRBD1. This CDR3 contains 15 residues. The V gene's germline CDR1 is LGHNA and CDR2 YNFKEQ.